This TCR beta chain stems from a study of beta chain features in type 1 diabetes. Since all of the isolated RNA was reverse transcribed, expressed TCRB transcripts were what got sequenced. Deep immunoSEQ sequencing covered naive, central memory and regulatory T cell samples. Assay: immunoSEQ multiplex PCR; the TCRdb copy retains only in-frame clones and omits some. The sample records under 850,000 clones, over 10% being singletons. Study outcomes and limitations: A definitive answer on HLA type influencing TCRB rearrangement was not reached here. Naive, central memory and regulatory TCRB repertoires appeared more similar among patients than healthy donors. PCR could preferentially amplify shorter templates, alike in patients and controls. Among patients with Type 1 diabetes, TCRB CDR3s were moderately but significantly shorter in every one of the four CD4+ subsets.

Trimming cost V 0 bases and J 1 base, with 9 bases left between them. The CDR3 has 15 residues. Per germline, CDR1 MGHRA and CDR2 YSYEKL. This clone occurred a few times. Its antigen is unidentified. This clonotype originated in a man younger than 35 with type 1 diabetes. Sequencing used naive CD4+ T cells from blood. This chain connects TRBV4-1 to TRBJ1-2; D uncertain. The CDR3 bases are TGCGCCAGCAGCCAAGATATCGGGATTAACTATGGCTACACCTTC. Its protein is CASSQDIGINYGYTF.